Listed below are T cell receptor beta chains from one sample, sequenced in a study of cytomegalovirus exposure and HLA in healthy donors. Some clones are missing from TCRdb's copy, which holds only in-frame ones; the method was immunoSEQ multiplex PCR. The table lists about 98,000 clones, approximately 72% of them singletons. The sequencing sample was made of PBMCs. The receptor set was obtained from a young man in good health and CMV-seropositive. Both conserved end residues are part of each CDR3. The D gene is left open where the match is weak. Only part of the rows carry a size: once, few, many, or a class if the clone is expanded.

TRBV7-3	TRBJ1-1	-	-	TGTGCCAGCAGCTCACAAGGGACTTCAACTGAAGCTTTCTTT	CASSSQGTSTEAFF
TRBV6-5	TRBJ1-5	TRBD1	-	TGTGCCAGCAGTCGGGACAGGGTTAGCAATCAGCCCCAGCATTTT	CASSRDRVSNQPQHF
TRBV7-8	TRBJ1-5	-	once	TGTGCCAGCAGCCTCTTACACGGGAGTAGCAATCAGCCCCAGCATTTT	CASSLLHGSSNQPQHF
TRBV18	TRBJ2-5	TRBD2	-	TGTGCCAGCTCACAACTAGCGGGGGTAGAGGAGACCCAGTACTTC	CASSQLAGVEETQYF
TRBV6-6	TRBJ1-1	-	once	TGTGCCAGCATCCCGGGGAGGAACACTGAAGCTTTCTTT	CASIPGRNTEAFF
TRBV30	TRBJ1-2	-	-	TGTGCCTGGAGTGGCGGTGGGGGCCACTATAGCTACACCTTC	CAWSGGGGHYSYTF
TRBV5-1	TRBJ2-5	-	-	TGCGCCAGCAGCTGGGGTCTAGCTTCCGAGACCCAGTACTTC	CASSWGLASETQYF
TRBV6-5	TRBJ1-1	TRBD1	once	TGTGCCAGCAGCATGGGACAGCTCGCTGAAGCTTTCTTT	CASSMGQLAEAFF
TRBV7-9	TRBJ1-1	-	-	TGTGCCAGCAGCTCCCCAGGCCGCGTTCCTGAAGCTTTCTTT	CASSSPGRVPEAFF
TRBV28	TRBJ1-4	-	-	TGTGCCAGCAGTTTCTCGACAGAGGAAAAACTGTTTTTT	CASSFSTEEKLFF
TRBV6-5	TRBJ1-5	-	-	TGTGCCAGCAGTAACTCAGGGGTTCAGCCCCAGCATTTT	CASSNSGVQPQHF
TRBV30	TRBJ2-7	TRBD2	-	TGTGCCTGGAGTGTTAGCGGGGGTCACGAGCAGTACTTC	CAWSVSGGHEQYF
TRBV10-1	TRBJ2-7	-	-	TGCGCCAGCAGCAAGGTTAGGGACTCAATGCGATACGAGCAGTACTTC	CASSKVRDSMRYEQYF
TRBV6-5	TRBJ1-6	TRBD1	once	TGTGCCAGCAGTTTGCCGGGACAGGGGAATAATTCACCCCTCCACTTT	CASSLPGQGNNSPLHF
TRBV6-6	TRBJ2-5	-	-	TGTGCCAGCCTACGAGGGAAGCAAGAGACCCAGTACTTC	CASLRGKQETQYF
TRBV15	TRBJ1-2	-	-	TGTGCCACCAGCATAAAGGGCAGGGAGGATGGCTACACCTTC	CATSIKGREDGYTF
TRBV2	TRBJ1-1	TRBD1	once	TGTGCCAGCATGGCAGGGGGCAAGATCACTGAAGCTTTCTTT	CASMAGGKITEAFF
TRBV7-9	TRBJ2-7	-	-	TGTGCCAGCAGTATGGACACTGGCTACGAGCAGTACTTC	CASSMDTGYEQYF
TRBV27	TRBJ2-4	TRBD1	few	TGTGCCAGCAGTTCGACCGGACAGGGGGCGTCCAAAAACATTCAGTACTTC	CASSSTGQGASKNIQYF
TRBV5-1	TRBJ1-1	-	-	TGCGCCAGCAGCTTGGTTGACAGGCAGAACACTGAAGCTTTCTTT	CASSLVDRQNTEAFF
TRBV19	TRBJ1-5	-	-	TGTGCCAGCGGTGGGGGCGGAAGCAATCAGCCCCAGCATTTT	CASGGGGSNQPQHF
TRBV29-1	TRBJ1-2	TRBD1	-	TGCAGCGTTGGGGACAGGGGGCTCAGCTATGGCTACACCTTC	CSVGDRGLSYGYTF
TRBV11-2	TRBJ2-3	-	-	TGTGCCAGCAGCTTAGGGACAAGCACAGATACGCAGTATTTT	CASSLGTSTDTQYF
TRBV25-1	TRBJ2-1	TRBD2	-	TGTGCCAGCAGTGGTGAACTAGCGGGCCTATACAATGAGCAGTTCTTC	CASSGELAGLYNEQFF
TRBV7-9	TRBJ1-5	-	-	TGTGCCAGCAGCTTAGAGGGGAGCAATCAGCCCCAGCATTTT	CASSLEGSNQPQHF
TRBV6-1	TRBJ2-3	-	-	TGTGCCAGCAGACGCGACAGACTCACAGATACGCAGTATTTT	CASRRDRLTDTQYF
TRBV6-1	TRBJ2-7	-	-	TGTGCCAGCAGTGCTCGGACACGGAGCTACGAGCAGTACTTC	CASSARTRSYEQYF
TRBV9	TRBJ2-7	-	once	TGTGCCAGCAGCGCATCCGGGTCCCGAGAAACCGAGCAGTACTTC	CASSASGSRETEQYF
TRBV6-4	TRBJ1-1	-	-	TGTGCCAGCAGTGCGTCCCCCGGGAACACTGAAGCTTTCTTT	CASSASPGNTEAFF
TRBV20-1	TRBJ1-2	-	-	TGCAGTCCCTGGGGAGGCGGCTACACCTTC	CSPWGGGYTF
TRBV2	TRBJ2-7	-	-	TGTGCCAGCAGTGAAGGCCTGATATGGCGGGGCGTCTCCTACGAGCAGTACTTC	CASSEGLIWRGVSYEQYF
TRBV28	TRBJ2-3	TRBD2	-	TGTGCCAGCAGTTCCTTAGCGGGGGGGGCCCCCGATACGCAGTATTTT	CASSSLAGGAPDTQYF
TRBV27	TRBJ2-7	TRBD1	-	TGTGCCAGCAGTCCACGGACAGGGCACTACGAGCAGTACTTC	CASSPRTGHYEQYF
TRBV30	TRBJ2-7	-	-	TGTGCCTGGAGTGTACTTTACGAGCAGTACTTC	CAWSVLYEQYF
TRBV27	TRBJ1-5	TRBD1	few	TGTGCCAGCAGTGTCGGACAGGGGCCCAATCAGCCCCAGCATTTT	CASSVGQGPNQPQHF
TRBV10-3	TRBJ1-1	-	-	TGTGCCATCAGTTCAGGAGGCACTGAAGCTTTCTTT	CAISSGGTEAFF
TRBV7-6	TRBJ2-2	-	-	TGTGCCAGCAGCTTAGTACAGGGAACCGGGGAGCTGTTTTTT	CASSLVQGTGELFF
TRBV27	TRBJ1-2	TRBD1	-	TGTGCCAGCAGTTTGTATGTTCCACGAGACACCCGAACCAGGGGGGCCTATGGCTACACCTTC	CASSLYVPRDTRTRGAYGYTF
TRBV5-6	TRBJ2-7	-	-	TGTGCCAGCAGCTTTGGGACAATCGACGAGCAGTACTTC	CASSFGTIDEQYF
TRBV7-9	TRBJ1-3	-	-	TGTGCCAGCGTTACAGGGGGAAACACCATATATTTT	CASVTGGNTIYF
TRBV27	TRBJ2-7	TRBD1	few	TGTGCCAGCAGTTTTACTAGACCGGGACAGAACTACGAGCAGTACTTC	CASSFTRPGQNYEQYF
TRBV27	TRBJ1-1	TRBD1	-	TGTGCCAGCAGTACAGGGACAGGGGGAGGCACTGAAGCTTTCTTT	CASSTGTGGGTEAFF
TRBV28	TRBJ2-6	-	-	TGTGCCAGCAGTGCGGTCGGGGTAAGATCTGGGGCCAACGTCCTGACTTTC	CASSAVGVRSGANVLTF
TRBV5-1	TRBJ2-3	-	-	TGCGCCAGCAGCCTTGACTCGAGCACAGATACGCAGTATTTT	CASSLDSSTDTQYF
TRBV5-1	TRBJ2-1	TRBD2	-	TGCGCCAGCAGCTCCGGGAACCTAGCGGGGGTTAGTGAGCAGTTCTTC	CASSSGNLAGVSEQFF
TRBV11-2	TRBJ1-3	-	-	TGTGCCAGCACCCCAAGCTGGGCGAGCTCTGGAAACACCATATATTTT	CASTPSWASSGNTIYF
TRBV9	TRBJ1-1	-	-	TGTGCCAGCAGCGCCCGACCCGGCGGGGTAGGTATGAACACTGAAGCTTTCTTT	CASSARPGGVGMNTEAFF
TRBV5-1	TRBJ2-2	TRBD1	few	TGCGCCAGCAGCCAGCGGACAGGGGATAGCACCGGGGAGCTGTTTTTT	CASSQRTGDSTGELFF
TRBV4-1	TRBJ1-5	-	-	TGCGCCAGCAGCCAAGAAGTTGGGGGGGACTTCAGCAATCAGCCCCAGCATTTT	CASSQEVGGDFSNQPQHF
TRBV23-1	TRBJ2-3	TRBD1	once	TGCGCCAGCAGTCCGCTAGGGACAGCTCGCCCCTGCACAGATACGCAGTATTTT	CASSPLGTARPCTDTQYF
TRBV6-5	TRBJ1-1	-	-	TGTGCCAGCCAGAGCGGGGGCACTGAAGCTTTCTTT	CASQSGGTEAFF
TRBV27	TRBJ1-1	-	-	TGTGCCAGCAGTTTACAGGGGCCCACTGAAGCTTTCTTT	CASSLQGPTEAFF
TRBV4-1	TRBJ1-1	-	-	TGCGCCAGCAGCCAAGATAGGGGGACGGTTAGGACTGAAGCTTTCTTT	CASSQDRGTVRTEAFF
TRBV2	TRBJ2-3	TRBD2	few	TGTGCCAGCAGTGAAGCGCTTGGCGGGGGGATTGGAAATACGCAGTATTTT	CASSEALGGGIGNTQYF
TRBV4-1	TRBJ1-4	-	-	TGCGCCAGCAGCCAAGTAGAGGGTCCGGAGGAAAAACTGTTTTTT	CASSQVEGPEEKLFF